Each of the 24 T cell receptor beta chains below was sequenced from the same sample in a study of blood T cell repertoires in COVID-19 (dated by TCRdb to the early 2020s). The library was generated by the immunoSEQ multiplex PCR assay. Imported from immuneACCESS, the table was reduced by TCRdb to in-frame sequences with V and J called. These copies leave out some clones; in studies compared against another copy, an unresolved V gene accounts for under half, and the cause of the remainder is not known. In this sample the table shows some 250,000 clones, over 70% of which occur a single time. The ten top clones hold about 7.4% of the sample. Sequencing used peripheral blood. Receptors originate from a woman older than 75 with acute or convalescent COVID-19.

The rearrangement joins TRBV6-1 to TRBJ1-2; the D gene is possibly TRBD1 (6 bases). The V and J ends lost 1 base and 8 bases respectively, with 14 bases between them. The CDR3 extends over 14 amino acids. CDR1 is MNHNS and CDR2 is SASEGT in the germline V gene. CDR3 DNA sequence: TGTGCCAGCAGTGAAGTGGGGGCTCTATGGGGCTACACCTTC. Protein product: CASSEVGALWGYTF.

The J gene is TRBJ2-2, the V gene TRBV2; 11 nucleotides align to TRBD2. The germline V gene encodes CDR1 SNHLY and CDR2 FYNNEI. Trimming removed 4 bases from V and 5 bases from J; junction bases left unmatched: 9. The CDR3 runs to 17 residues. The chain's CDR3 is CASSALRLAGSTGELFF. The CDR3 coding sequence is TGTGCCAGCAGTGCCCTCCGACTAGCGGGGAGTACCGGGGAGCTGTTTTTT.

The chain carries TRBV7-2 and TRBJ1-6; perhaps TRBD1 as D (5 bases). This CDR3 has 17 amino acids. CDR1 is SGHTA and CDR2 is FQGNSA in the germline V gene. V gave up 10 bases and J gave up 0 bases, with 19 bases separating them. CDR3 residues: CATSGGTTASYNSPLHF. Written as DNA, the CDR3 is TGTGCCACCTCGGGAGGGACTACGGCCTCCTATAATTCACCCCTCCACTTT. Full variable domain (rest looked up from reference TRBV7-2 and TRBJ1-6): GAGVSQSPSNKVTEKGKDVELRCDPISGHTALYWYRQSLGQGLEFLIYFQGNSAPDKSGLPSDRFSAERTGGSVSTLTIQRTQQEDSAVYLCATSGGTTASYNSPLHFGNGTRLTVT.

The chain employs TRBV2 and TRBJ2-3, with 8 positions matching TRBD2. This CDR3 region has 17 residues. Germline CDR1 is SNHLY and CDR2 is FYNNEI. V lost 8 bases, J lost 0 bases, and 13 bases stayed unmatched. The CDR3 region is CASGSFVAGTSTDTQYF. In nucleotides, the CDR3 is TGTGCCAGCGGGTCGTTTGTAGCGGGGACAAGCACAGATACGCAGTATTTT.

The CDR3 protein is CASSFLISAAGGTDTQYF. CDR3 sequence (DNA): TGTGCCAGCAGTTTTTTGATTTCGGCGGCAGGGGGGACAGATACGCAGTATTTT. The chain uses TRBV27 and TRBJ2-3; TRBD1 is a possible D gene (7 bases). CDR1 is MNHEY and CDR2 is SMNVEV in the germline V gene (reference sequence). Trimming pared 3 bases from V and 3 bases from J, leaving 22 bases between. The CDR3 length is 18 residues.

The chain is built from TRBV7-8 and TRBJ1-2; D perhaps matches TRBD1 (6 bases). The CDR3 runs to 16 residues. Trimming removed 5 bases from V and 9 bases from J, with 25 bases in between. Per germline, CDR1 SGHVS and CDR2 FQNEAQ. The CDR3 spells CASSRLQGTGPGSYTF. CDR3 sequence (DNA): TGTGCCAGCAGCCGATTACAGGGAACTGGGCCGGGGAGCTACACCTTC. Together with reference TRBV7-8 and TRBJ1-2, the CDR3 gives the full variable domain: GAGVSQSPRYKVAKRGQDVALRCDPISGHVSLFWYQQALGQGPEFLTYFQNEAQLDKSGLPSDRFFAERPEGSVSTLKIQRTQQEDSAVYLCASSRLQGTGPGSYTFGSGTRLTVV.

V usage is TRBV5-1 and J usage is TRBJ2-2; 10 nucleotides match TRBD2. V lost 0 bases, J lost 4 bases, and 3 bases stayed unmatched. This CDR3 has 16 amino acids. From germline, CDR1 is SGHRS and CDR2 YFSETQ. CDR3 DNA sequence: TGCGCCAGCAGCTTGGGACTAGCGGGCCTCACCGGGGAGCTGTTTTTT. Its translation is CASSLGLAGLTGELFF.

This clone appeared a few times. The gene calls are TRBV13 and TRBJ2-7, with TRBD2 matching 13 bases. The germline V gene has CDR1 PRHDT and CDR2 FYEKMQ (reference sequence). The CDR3 has 15 residues. Germline trimming cut 0 bases from V and 6 bases from J; bases unmatched to any gene: 2. The CDR3 nucleotides are TGTGCCAGCAGCTTAGGGGGGACTAGCGGGATCGAGCAGTACTTC. This gives the protein CASSLGGTSGIEQYF. The full variable domain, with the rest looked up from reference TRBV13 and TRBJ2-7, is AAGVIQSPRHLIKEKRETATLKCYPIPRHDTVYWYQQGPGQDPQFLISFYEKMQSDKGSIPDRFSAQQFSDYHSELNMSSLELGDSALYFCASSLGGTSGIEQYFGPGTRLTVT.

The V call is TRBV29-1, the J call TRBJ1-2; D is unclear. The V and J ends lost 1 base and 1 base respectively, with 4 bases between them. CDR1 and CDR2 (germline): SQVTM, ANQGSEA. This CDR3 is 12 amino acids long. The CDR3 region has the DNA TGCAGCGTTGAAGGCGTTAACTATGGCTACACCTTC. It codes for CSVEGVNYGYTF.

This chain uses TRBV6-5 with TRBJ1-3; 10 bases fit TRBD1. The CDR3 runs 16 residues. Trimming removed 2 bases from V and 3 bases from J; junction bases left unmatched: 4. Germline V gene data show CDR1 as MNHEY and CDR2 as SVGAGI. The CDR3 loop reads CASSYTGQGIGNTIYF. CDR3 coding DNA: TGTGCCAGCAGTTACACGGGACAGGGGATTGGAAACACCATATATTTT.

This clone was detected a few times. CDR3 in amino acids: CASSTAGTSGYEQYF. The CDR3 nucleotides are TGTGCCAGTAGTACGGCCGGGACTAGCGGCTACGAGCAGTACTTC. The J gene is TRBJ2-7, the V gene TRBV19; 11 nucleotides agree with TRBD2. Germline CDR1 is LNHDA and CDR2 is SQIVND (reference sequence). This CDR3 spans 15 amino acids. J lost 3 bases, V lost 4 bases, and 5 bases had no gene match.

The chain uses TRBV24-1 and TRBJ2-2; 10 bases match TRBD1. CDR3 length: 15 residues. CDR1 and CDR2 from the germline V gene are KGHDR and SFDVKD. V lost 4 bases and J lost 5; bases outside the gene matches: 3. CDR3 in amino acids: CATSETGQGTGELFF. CDR3 nucleotide sequence: TGTGCCACCAGTGAAACGGGACAGGGGACCGGGGAGCTGTTTTTT.

The rearrangement links TRBV6-5 to TRBJ1-3; tentative D call: TRBD1 (5 bases). V lost 2 bases, J lost 1 base, and 12 bases lay in between. Looked up from germline, CDR1 is MNHEY and CDR2 is SVGAGI. This CDR3 region has 16 residues. CDR3 bases: TGTGCCAGCAGTTACCTTTCCCGGGGGTCTGGAAACACCATATATTTT. Protein sequence: CASSYLSRGSGNTIYF.

The chain recombines TRBV18 with TRBJ1-2, with D tentatively TRBD1 (6 bases). V was pared by 2 bases and J by 4 bases, with 11 bases between. Germline V gene sequence: CDR1 KGHSH, CDR2 LQKENI. CDR3 length: 14 residues. The DNA of the CDR3 is TGTGCCAGCTCACCAGCCAGGGGAAGCTATGGCTACACCTTC. Its translation is CASSPARGSYGYTF.

The chain employs TRBV21-1 and TRBJ2-1; the DNA was not used to check the table's D call, TRBD2. TRBV21-1 is given as a pseudogene. There are 16 residues in the CDR3. CDR3 in DNA: TGTGCCAGCAGCAAAGCGCGGGTAGCGGGAGGGCAAGAGCAGTTCTTC. Amino acids: CASSKARVAGGQEQFF.

The chain combines TRBV6-6 with TRBJ1-6; D gene ambiguous. There are 14 residues in the CDR3. V was pared by 6 bases and J by 9 bases, with 15 bases between. Germline V gene sequence: CDR1 MNHNY, CDR2 SVGAGI (reference sequence). Here the CDR3 DNA reads TGTGCCAGCAGCCCAACAACAACGGGTTCACCCCTCCACTTT. It encodes CASSPTTTGSPLHF.

This chain joins TRBV10-3 and TRBJ2-3; D gene uncertain. This CDR3 spans 12 amino acids. V lost 0 bases and J lost 6, with 4 bases in between. Germline assignment: CDR1 ENHRY and CDR2 SYGVKD. The CDR3 spells CAISESRDTQYF. As DNA, the CDR3 is TGTGCCATCAGTGAGTCGCGTGATACGCAGTATTTT.

The chain has TRBV18 and TRBJ1-1, with 8 bases aligning to TRBD1. The CDR3 consists of 15 residues. Germline trimming cut 3 bases from V and 0 bases from J; bases unmatched to any gene: 3. The V gene's germline CDR1 is KGHSH and CDR2 LQKENI. The CDR3: CASSPQTGVNTEAFF. DNA of the CDR3: TGTGCCAGCTCACCCCAGACAGGGGTGAACACTGAAGCTTTCTTT.

The chain links TRBV2 to TRBJ1-5; 8 bases fit TRBD1. This CDR3 has 16 residues. The germline gives CDR1 SNHLY, CDR2 FYNNEI. V trimming: 4 bases; J trimming: 4 bases; junction bases outside the gene matches: 9. The CDR3 is CASSAYPQGVNQPQHF. DNA of the CDR3: TGTGCCAGCAGTGCGTACCCACAGGGGGTAAATCAGCCCCAGCATTTT. Based on the CDR3 plus reference TRBV2 and TRBJ1-5, the full variable domain is EPEVTQTPSHQVTQMGQEVILRCVPISNHLYFYWYRQILGQKVEFLVSFYNNEISEKSEIFDDQFSVERPDGSNFTLKIRSTKLEDSAMYFCASSAYPQGVNQPQHFGDGTRLSIL.

The chain is built from TRBV11-1 and TRBJ2-2; D remains unclear. The germline V gene encodes CDR1 SGHAT and CDR2 FQDESV (reference sequence). The CDR3 is 13 amino acids. V lost 1 base and J lost 8, with 8 bases in between. The CDR3 sequence is CASSLVLAGELFF. In DNA form, the CDR3 reads TGTGCCAGCAGCTTAGTGCTCGCGGGGGAGCTGTTTTTT.

The chain is built from TRBV5-1 and TRBJ2-5, with TRBD2 matching 9 bases. The CDR3 sequence is 16 residues long. Germline assignment: CDR1 SGHRS and CDR2 YFSETQ. The trim removed 5 bases at V and 1 base at J, leaving 9 bases unmatched. CDR3 loop: CASSYRLAELQETQYF. The CDR3 region has the DNA TGCGCCAGCAGTTATCGACTAGCGGAACTCCAAGAGACCCAGTACTTC.

The chain has TRBV3-1 (or the pseudogene TRBV3-2) and TRBJ2-1; perhaps TRBD2 as D (5 bases). CDR3 size: 14 residues. The V end lost 3 bases, the J end lost 5 bases, and 11 bases lay between the germline ends. In germline, CDR1 is LGHDT, CDR2 YNNKEL (reference sequence). The CDR3 DNA reads as TGTGCCAGCAGCCATGCGGGTGGGGACAATGAGCAGTTCTTC. Protein: CASSHAGGDNEQFF.

This sequence joins TRBV20-1 and TRBJ1-2, with D perhaps matching TRBD1 (5 bases). The CDR3 spans 11 residues. V shed 6 bases and J shed 8 bases, with 13 bases lying between them. Per the germline V gene, CDR1 is DFQATT and CDR2 is SNEGSKA (reference sequence). The CDR3 region is CSAPGTKGYTF. The CDR3, as DNA: TGCAGTGCGCCCGGGACTAAGGGCTACACCTTC.

The chain combines TRBV7-9 with TRBJ2-3; 13 nucleotides agree with TRBD2. Germline CDR1 and CDR2: SEHNR and FQNEAQ (reference sequence). This CDR3 has 16 residues. Losses at the gene ends were 4 bases for V and 6 bases for J; bases not matched to a gene: 7. This chain's CDR3 is CASSSRTSGGGDTQYF. In DNA form, the CDR3 reads TGTGCCAGCAGCTCGAGGACTAGCGGGGGCGGTGATACGCAGTATTTT.